The 19 T cell receptor beta chains given below trace back to one sample, sequenced in a study of T cell responses to AZD1222 COVID-19 vaccine. The data were produced by immunoSEQ multiplex PCR, yet TCRdb's version contains in-frame clones alone and is incomplete. The sample shows around 140,000 clones, 91% of them seen only once. The source material was peripheral blood, sampled on day 0 of AZD1222 vaccination. The receptors were gathered from an adult in good health.

CDR3 in DNA: TGTGCCAGCAGCTTTTCCGGGCCTCGGAGGGGAAACACCATATATTTT. It codes for CASSFSGPRRGNTIYF. The V and J genes are TRBV7-2 and TRBJ1-3, with unresolved D. With 3 bases removed from V and 4 bases from J, the gap between germline ends came to 16 bases. Germline V gene data show CDR1 as SGHTA and CDR2 as FQGNSA. The CDR3 sequence is 16 residues long.

J is TRBJ2-7 and V is TRBV7-2; TRBD2 agrees at 10 bases. V was pared by 5 bases and J by 4 bases, with 5 bases of the junction left unmatched. The germline V gene encodes CDR1 SGHTA and CDR2 FQGNSA. The CDR3 spans 14 residues. CDR3 sequence: CASSPSGGAYEQYF. CDR3 nucleotide sequence: TGTGCCAGCAGCCCCAGCGGGGGGGCTTACGAGCAGTACTTC. Filled out from reference TRBV7-2 and TRBJ2-7, the complete variable domain reads GAGVSQSPSNKVTEKGKDVELRCDPISGHTALYWYRQSLGQGLEFLIYFQGNSAPDKSGLPSDRFSAERTGGSVSTLTIQRTQQEDSAVYLCASSPSGGAYEQYFGPGTRLTVT.

This chain links TRBV7-9 with TRBJ2-7; TRBD2 might be the D (6 bases). Germline V gene sequence: CDR1 SEHNR, CDR2 FQNEAQ (reference sequence). The CDR3 has 15 amino acids. V was cut by 0 bases and J by 3 bases, with 12 bases left in between. The CDR3 coding sequence is TGTGCCAGCAGCTTAGCGGGGGGACTGTACTACGAGCAGTACTTC. Its protein is CASSLAGGLYYEQYF.

The chain has TRBV16 and TRBJ1-6; no reliable D call. Germline CDR1 and CDR2: KGHSY and FQNENV. The V gene lost 0 bases and the J gene lost 6 bases, with 6 bases spanning the gap. The CDR3 has 14 residues. The CDR3 DNA reads TGTGCCAGCAGCCAATCGTGGGGTAATTCACCCCTCCACTTT. This translates into CASSQSWGNSPLHF.

This clone was recorded once. This chain joins TRBV7-8 and TRBJ1-1; tentatively, D is TRBD1 (5 bases). CDR3 size: 15 residues. Germline V lookup: CDR1 SGHVS, CDR2 FQNEAQ. Between the trimmed V and J ends, which lost 6 bases and 9 bases, there was a span of 23 bases. CDR3 sequence: CASSFRYGFQGKAFF. In nucleotides, the CDR3 is TGTGCCAGCAGTTTTAGGTATGGGTTCCAGGGCAAAGCTTTCTTT.

The CDR3 DNA follows: TGTGCCAGCAGCTCCGCAGGGGTTATTCCGACGTCTGGCTACACCTTC. It translates to CASSSAGVIPTSGYTF. The V call is TRBV7-3, the J call TRBJ1-2; D possibly corresponds to TRBD1 (6 bases). This CDR3 comprises 16 residues. V was trimmed by 4 bases and J by 7 bases, leaving 22 bases between them. CDR1 and CDR2 (germline): SGHTA, FQGTGA. The full variable domain, in which reference TRBV7-3 and TRBJ1-2 provide the parts outside the CDR3, is GAGVSQTPSNKVTEKGKYVELRCDPISGHTALYWYRQSLGQGPEFLIYFQGTGAADDSGLPNDRFFAVRPEGSVSTLKIQRTERGDSAVYLCASSSAGVIPTSGYTFGSGTRLTVV.

The rearrangement links TRBV19 to TRBJ1-5; perhaps TRBD1 as D (6 bases). The CDR3 is 12 residues long. Germline lookup yields CDR1 LNHDA and CDR2 SQIVND (reference sequence). V lost 10 bases and J 15 bases, leaving 22 bases between the germline ends. The CDR3 DNA sequence: TGTGCCATCGGAACGACTCCCGGGACAATGCATTTT. Translation gives CAIGTTPGTMHF.

The chain combines TRBV7-3 with TRBJ2-1, with D possibly TRBD2 on 5 matching bases. V shed 2 bases and J shed 2 bases, with 7 bases lying between them. Germline CDR1 reads SGHTA; CDR2 reads FQGTGA. This CDR3 contains 14 residues. CDR3 protein: CASSLAGTYNEQFF. The CDR3, as DNA: TGTGCCAGCAGCTTAGCGGGTACCTACAATGAGCAGTTCTTC.

The gene calls are TRBV15 and TRBJ1-4; D perhaps matches TRBD1 (5 bases). V gave up 0 bases and J gave up 4 bases, with 9 bases separating them. CDR1 is LNHNV, CDR2 YYDKDF, per germline (reference sequence). This CDR3 is built from 15 residues. The CDR3 spells CATSRDPGLNEKLFF. The CDR3 DNA reads as TGTGCCACCAGCAGAGATCCAGGGCTTAATGAAAAACTGTTTTTT.

V usage is TRBV4-3 and J usage is TRBJ2-7, with 9 bases fitting TRBD1. Germline lookup yields CDR1 LGHNA and CDR2 YSLEER. The CDR3 totals 15 residues. The J segment lost 4 bases and the V segment lost 0 bases, leaving 4 bases of the junction unmatched. Here the CDR3 DNA reads TGCGCCAGCAGCCAAGAAACAGGGGGCGCATACGAGCAGTACTTC. Translation gives CASSQETGGAYEQYF.

This chain uses TRBV4-2 with TRBJ2-3, with TRBD2 matching 11 bases. CDR3 length equals 18 residues. Trimming at V came to 4 bases and at J to 2 bases, leaving 11 bases not matched to a gene. Germline V gives CDR1 LGHNA, CDR2 YNFKEQ. CDR3 in amino acids: CASSRASTSGAYTDTQYF. CDR3 coding DNA: TGTGCCAGCAGCCGAGCTTCGACTAGCGGGGCGTACACAGATACGCAGTATTTT.

The chain is built from TRBV27 and TRBJ1-1; 8 positions match TRBD1. The CDR3 runs to 15 residues. V shed 1 base and J 4 bases; nucleotides not matched to a gene: 5. From germline, CDR1 is MNHEY and CDR2 SMNVEV (reference sequence). In nucleotides, the CDR3 is TGTGCCAGCAGTTTATTAGGGACAGGAGGCACTGAAGCTTTCTTT. Its translation is CASSLLGTGGTEAFF.

The rearrangement links TRBV5-6 to TRBJ2-5, with a weak D call TRBD2 (6 bases). CDR3 size: 12 residues. Germline V gene sequence: CDR1 SGHDT, CDR2 YYEEEE. Trimming removed 2 bases at V and 14 bases at J, with 16 bases between. The DNA for the CDR3 is TGTGCCAGCAGCTTAACTGGCGGGGTTGGCTACTTC. It codes for CASSLTGGVGYF.

The V gene is TRBV6-5, the J gene TRBJ2-3; 7 bases fit TRBD2. V was clipped by 8 bases and J by 0 bases; unmatched bases: 8. Germline assignment: CDR1 MNHEY and CDR2 SVGAGI. The CDR3 is 15 amino acids. The DNA of the CDR3 is TGTGCCAGCGGGACGGGGGGAATCAGCACAGATACGCAGTATTTT. It specifies CASGTGGISTDTQYF.

The chain uses TRBV9 and TRBJ2-3, with D possibly matching TRBD2 (6 bases). The germline V gene encodes CDR1 SGDLS and CDR2 YYNGEE. V lost 0 bases, J lost 4 bases, and 15 bases lay in between. The CDR3 totals 16 residues. CDR3 residues: CASSVVRGEAPDTQYF. The CDR3 DNA is TGTGCCAGCAGCGTAGTTCGCGGGGAGGCCCCAGATACGCAGTATTTT.

The rearrangement joins TRBV7-9 to TRBJ2-7; the D gene is possibly TRBD1 (6 bases). The CDR3 totals 16 residues. Trimming removed 5 bases from V and 2 bases from J, with 19 bases in between. Per germline, CDR1 SEHNR and CDR2 FQNEAQ (reference sequence). The chain's CDR3 is CASSRGHQQGTYEQYF. CDR3 DNA: TGTGCCAGCAGCCGCGGACATCAACAGGGTACCTACGAGCAGTACTTC.

The chain couples TRBV19 to TRBJ2-7; no firm D call. The germline V gene encodes CDR1 LNHDA and CDR2 SQIVND (reference sequence). V was trimmed by 1 base and J by 6 bases, leaving 10 bases between them. This CDR3 contains 13 residues. For the CDR3, the DNA is TGTGCCAGTAGTATAGTACCCAGTACCGAGCAGTACTTC. Amino acid sequence: CASSIVPSTEQYF. The variable domain in full, with the rest retrieved from reference TRBV19 and TRBJ2-7, is DGGITQSPKYLFRKEGQNVTLSCEQNLNHDAMYWYRQDPGQGLRLIYYSQIVNDFQKGDIAEGYSVSREKKESFPLTVTSAQKNPTAFYLCASSIVPSTEQYFGPGTRLTVT.

The CDR3 coding sequence is TGTGCAAGTCGCTTAGCCCTCATGGAAACCATTTACGAGCAGTACTTC. Protein product: CASRLALMETIYEQYF. The J gene is TRBJ2-7, the V gene TRBV12-2. TRBV12-2 is designated a pseudogene. The CDR3 is 16 amino acids.

In this sample, this clone turned up once. J is TRBJ2-1 and V is TRBV6-2 or TRBV6-3, with D perhaps TRBD1 or TRBD2 (6 bases each). Trimming stripped 2 bases from V and 5 bases from J, with 16 bases between. This CDR3 has 16 residues. Germline CDR1 reads MNHEY; CDR2 reads SVGEGT. The CDR3 protein is CASSYGGQRAHNEQFF. The DNA of the CDR3 is TGTGCCAGCAGTTACGGGGGCCAGCGGGCACACAATGAGCAGTTCTTC.